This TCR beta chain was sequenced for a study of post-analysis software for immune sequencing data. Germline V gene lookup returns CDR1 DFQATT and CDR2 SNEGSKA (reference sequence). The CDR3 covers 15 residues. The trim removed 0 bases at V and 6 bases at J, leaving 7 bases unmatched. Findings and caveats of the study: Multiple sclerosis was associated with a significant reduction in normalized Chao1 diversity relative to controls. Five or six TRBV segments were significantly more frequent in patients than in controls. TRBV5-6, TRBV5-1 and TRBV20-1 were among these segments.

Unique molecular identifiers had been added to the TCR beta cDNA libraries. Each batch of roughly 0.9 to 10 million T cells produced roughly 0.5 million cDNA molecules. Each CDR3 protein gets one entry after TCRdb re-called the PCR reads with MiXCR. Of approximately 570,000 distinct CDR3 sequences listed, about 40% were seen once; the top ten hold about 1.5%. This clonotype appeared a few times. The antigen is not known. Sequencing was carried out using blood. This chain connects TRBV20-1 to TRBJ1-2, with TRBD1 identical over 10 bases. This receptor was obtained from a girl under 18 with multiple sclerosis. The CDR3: CSARDRQGARDGYTF. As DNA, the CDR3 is TGCAGTGCTAGAGACCGACAGGGGGCCAGGGATGGCTACACCTTC.